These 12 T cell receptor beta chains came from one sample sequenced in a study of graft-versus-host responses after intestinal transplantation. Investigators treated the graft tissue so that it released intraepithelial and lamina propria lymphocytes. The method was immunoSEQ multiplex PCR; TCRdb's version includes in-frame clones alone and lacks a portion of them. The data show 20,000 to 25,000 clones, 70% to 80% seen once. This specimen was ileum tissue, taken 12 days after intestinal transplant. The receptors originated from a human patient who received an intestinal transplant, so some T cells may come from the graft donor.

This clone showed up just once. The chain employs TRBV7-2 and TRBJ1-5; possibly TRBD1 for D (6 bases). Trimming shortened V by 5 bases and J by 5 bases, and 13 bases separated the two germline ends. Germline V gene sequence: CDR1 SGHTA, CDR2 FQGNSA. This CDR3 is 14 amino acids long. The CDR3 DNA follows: TGTGCCAGCAGCACCACAGGGACCTATCAGCCCCAGCATTTT. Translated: CASSTTGTYQPQHF.

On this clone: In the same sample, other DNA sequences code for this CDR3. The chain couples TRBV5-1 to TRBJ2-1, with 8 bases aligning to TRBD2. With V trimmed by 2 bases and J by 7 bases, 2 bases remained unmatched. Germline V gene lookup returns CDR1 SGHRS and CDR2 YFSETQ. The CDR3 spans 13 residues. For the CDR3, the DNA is TGCGCCAGCAGCTTCTTAGCGGGAAATGAGCAGTTCTTC. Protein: CASSFLAGNEQFF.

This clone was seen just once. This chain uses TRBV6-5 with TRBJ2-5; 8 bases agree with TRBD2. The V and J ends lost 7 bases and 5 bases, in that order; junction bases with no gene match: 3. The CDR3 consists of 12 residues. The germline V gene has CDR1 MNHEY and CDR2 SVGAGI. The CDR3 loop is CASTGGWETQYF. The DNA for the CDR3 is TGTGCCAGCACGGGGGGGTGGGAGACCCAGTACTTC.

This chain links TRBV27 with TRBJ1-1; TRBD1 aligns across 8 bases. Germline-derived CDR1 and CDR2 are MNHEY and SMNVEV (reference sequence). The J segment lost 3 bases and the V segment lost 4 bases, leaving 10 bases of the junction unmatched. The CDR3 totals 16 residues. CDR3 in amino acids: CASSSSQGARDTEAFF. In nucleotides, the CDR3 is TGTGCCAGCAGTTCCTCCCAGGGGGCGAGGGACACTGAAGCTTTCTTT.

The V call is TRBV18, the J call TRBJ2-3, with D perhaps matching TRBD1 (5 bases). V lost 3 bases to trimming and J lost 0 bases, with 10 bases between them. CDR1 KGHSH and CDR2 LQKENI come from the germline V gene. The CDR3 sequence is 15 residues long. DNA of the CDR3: TGTGCCAGCTCACCGGGGCAGACTAGCACAGATACGCAGTATTTT. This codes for CASSPGQTSTDTQYF.

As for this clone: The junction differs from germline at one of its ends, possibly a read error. Here the CDR3 reads CASSLRRLSGNTMYF. The CDR3 nucleotides read TGTGCCAGCAGCCTTCGTAGACTCTCTGGAAACACCATGTATTTT. The V and J genes are TRBV7-8 and TRBJ1-3; D not certain. Germline V gene data show CDR1 as SGHVS and CDR2 as FQNEAQ. CDR3 length: 15 residues.

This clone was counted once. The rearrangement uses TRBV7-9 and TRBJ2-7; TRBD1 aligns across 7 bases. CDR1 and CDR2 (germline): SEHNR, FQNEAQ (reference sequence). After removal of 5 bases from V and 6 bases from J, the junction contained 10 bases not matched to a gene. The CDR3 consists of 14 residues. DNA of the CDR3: TGTGCCAGCAGCCCTAGGGGACAGTTTAGCGAGCAGTACTTC. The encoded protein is CASSPRGQFSEQYF. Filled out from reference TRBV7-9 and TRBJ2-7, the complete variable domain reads DTGVSQNPRHKITKRGQNVTFRCDPISEHNRLYWYRQTLGQGPEFLTYFQNEAQLEKSRLLSDRFSAERPKGSFSTLEIQRTEQGDSAMYLCASSPRGQFSEQYFGPGTRLTVT.

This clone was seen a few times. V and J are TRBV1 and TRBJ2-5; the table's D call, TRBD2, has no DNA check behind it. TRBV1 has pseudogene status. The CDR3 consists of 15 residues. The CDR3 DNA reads TGCACCAGCAGCCAAGACCGCGACGGGGGAGAGACCCAGTACTTC. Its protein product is CTSSQDRDGGETQYF.

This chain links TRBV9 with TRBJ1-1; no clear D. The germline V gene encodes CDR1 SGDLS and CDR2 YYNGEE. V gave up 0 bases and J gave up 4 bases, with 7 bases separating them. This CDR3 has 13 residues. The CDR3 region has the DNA TGTGCCAGCAGCGTAGAGTGGGCCACTGAAGCTTTCTTT. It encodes CASSVEWATEAFF.

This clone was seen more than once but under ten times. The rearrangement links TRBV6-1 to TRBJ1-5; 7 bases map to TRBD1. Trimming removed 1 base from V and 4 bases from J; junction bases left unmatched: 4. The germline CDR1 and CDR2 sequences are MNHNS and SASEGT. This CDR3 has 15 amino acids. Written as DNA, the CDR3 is TGTGCCAGCAGTGAAGACGGGACAGATAATCAGCCCCAGCATTTT. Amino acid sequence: CASSEDGTDNQPQHF.

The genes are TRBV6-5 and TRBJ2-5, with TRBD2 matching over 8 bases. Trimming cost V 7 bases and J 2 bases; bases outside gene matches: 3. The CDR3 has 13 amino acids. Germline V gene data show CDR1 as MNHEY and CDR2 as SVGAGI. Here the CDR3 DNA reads TGTGCCAGCAACGGGGGGGGACAAGAGACCCAGTACTTC. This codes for CASNGGGQETQYF.

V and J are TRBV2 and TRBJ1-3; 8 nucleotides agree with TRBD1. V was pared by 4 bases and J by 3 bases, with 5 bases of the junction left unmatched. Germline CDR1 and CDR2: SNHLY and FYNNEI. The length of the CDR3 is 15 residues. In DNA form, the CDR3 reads TGTGCCAGCAGTGCGGGACAGGTTTATGGAAACACCATATATTTT. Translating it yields CASSAGQVYGNTIYF. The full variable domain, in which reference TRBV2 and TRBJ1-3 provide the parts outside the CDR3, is EPEVTQTPSHQVTQMGQEVILRCVPISNHLYFYWYRQILGQKVEFLVSFYNNEISEKSEIFDDQFSVERPDGSNFTLKIRSTKLEDSAMYFCASSAGQVYGNTIYFGEGSWLTVV.